This is a list of T cell receptor beta chains from one sample in a study of T cells in Graves' hyperthyroidism and ophthalmopathy. TCRdb reprocessed the multiplex PCR reads via MiXCR and lists one record per CDR3 protein. The data contain around 190,000 distinct CDR3 sequences, approximately 15% of them seen just once; the ten biggest clones take up 25% to 35%. Sequencing was carried out using blood. These receptors all come from a woman aged 45-60 years with Graves' hyperthyroidism. Both conserved end residues are part of each CDR3.

J gene,V gene,CDR3 protein
TRBJ1-3,TRBV6-1,CASSENTSGNTIYF
TRBJ1-2,TRBV12-3/TRBV12-4,CASSSSWQAPRYGYTF
TRBJ2-3,TRBV7-2,CASRRGTDTQYF
TRBJ1-2,TRBV28,CASFPPDSANYGYTF
TRBJ2-1,TRBV19,CASSLGLGSYNEQFF
TRBJ1-5,TRBV29-1,CSVGQGTQPQHF
TRBJ2-5,TRBV11-2,CASSQTLQETQYF
TRBJ2-1,TRBV6-2/TRBV6-3,CASSSSLSYNEQFF
TRBJ2-1,TRBV7-2,CASSPLALGNEQFF
TRBJ2-5,TRBV19,CASSTHTARETQYF
TRBJ1-2,TRBV4-1,CASSLPEGGGHYGYTF
TRBJ1-1,TRBV20-1,CSANTDRGGDMNTEAFF
TRBJ1-2,TRBV6-2/TRBV6-3,CASSYASRTLGYTF
TRBJ1-5,TRBV6-1,CASSRDRGQPQHF
TRBJ2-7,TRBV27,CASSLSLTGDRGYEQYF
TRBJ2-3,TRBV20-1,CSANRDTDTQYF
TRBJ1-2,TRBV20-1,CSATGTGFRVHGYTF
TRBJ1-1,TRBV5-1,CASSFGDRRANTEAFF
TRBJ1-6,TRBV12-3/TRBV12-4,CASSLRRGEISPLHF
TRBJ2-5,TRBV4-2,CASSQETAAGFGETQYF
TRBJ1-1,TRBV6-2/TRBV6-3,CASSYRRGNTEAFF
TRBJ1-3,TRBV2,CASAVDRPLRNTIYF
TRBJ1-6,TRBV13,CASSFGGGGSPLHF
TRBJ1-2,TRBV6-1,CASNEGSYGYTF
TRBJ1-2,TRBV6-1,CASSPGTGDSLYGYTF
TRBJ2-7,TRBV28,CASRPGTGVFYEQYF
TRBJ2-6,TRBV9,CASSGGIVSGANVLTF
TRBJ2-5,TRBV6-2/TRBV6-3,CASTERGGTQYF
TRBJ1-2,TRBV6-1,CASNYGDTGNYGYTF
TRBJ2-7,TRBV7-8,CASRQSSSYEQYF
TRBJ2-3,TRBV20-1,CSARDLLAGDADTQYF
TRBJ2-1,TRBV3-1,CASSPGQLTNNEQFF
TRBJ2-2,TRBV12-3/TRBV12-4,CASSRYNTGELFF
TRBJ2-3,TRBV7-2,CASQGLVDTQYF
TRBJ2-3,TRBV12-3/TRBV12-4,CASSRRRTSANTQYF
TRBJ1-2,TRBV4-2,CASSQVTNYGYTF
TRBJ2-2,TRBV7-8,CASRPWTAGTGELFF
TRBJ2-3,TRBV19,CASSPIRTLITSTDTQYF
TRBJ2-1,TRBV11-2,CASSGTANEQFF
TRBJ1-1,TRBV29-1,CSVIRGSMNTEAFF
TRBJ1-6,TRBV27,CASTSLGSLGSPLHF
TRBJ2-2,TRBV27,CASRDRGWTGELFF
TRBJ1-1,TRBV10-3,CAISRDSSYTEAFF
TRBJ1-1,TRBV5-1,CASSLVGGYEALF
TRBJ2-7,TRBV20-1,CSARDGGGDEQYF
TRBJ2-5,TRBV24-1,CATSYRGSEPQYF
TRBJ2-3,TRBV10-3,CATSGTGSTDTQYF
TRBJ1-4,TRBV2,CASSTDRVANEKLFF
TRBJ2-1,TRBV28,CASSQLAGGSSYNEQFF
TRBJ1-1,TRBV5-6,CASSLSLIAAVNTEAFF
TRBJ2-3,TRBV28,CASSLSQGTDTQYF
TRBJ2-1,TRBV6-1,CASTNGQGRLNEQFF
TRBJ2-7,TRBV19,CASSIRLGTYGQYF
TRBJ2-7,TRBV7-9,CASSLGTSLEQYF